Shown below are 26 T cell receptor beta chains from a single sample sequenced in a study of regulatory T cells in long-lasting Graves disease. Time point: newly diagnosed GD, antithyroid drugs for less than 3 months. The TCR library was made from RNA that had been extracted from PBMCs in TRIzol. Through Arm-PCR of CDR3 regions and iRepertoire HTBI primers, TCR beta libraries were built. TCRdb recomputed calls from the multiplex PCR reads with MiXCR, one row per CDR3 protein. The sample has hundreds of thousands of distinct CDR3 sequences, around 15% seen once. The sample also formed part of further work on T cells in Graves' hyperthyroidism and ophthalmopathy.

Sequencing used peripheral blood mononuclear cells (PBMCs), obtained at new diagnosis, from a patient treated with antithyroid drugs. The receptors here all came from a man aged 18 to 30 with Graves disease.

The chain couples TRBV29-1 to TRBJ1-5, with D maybe TRBD1 (6 bases). The CDR3 is 12 residues long. Germline CDR1 and CDR2: SQVTM and ANQGSEA. Trimming stripped 7 bases from V and 5 bases from J, with 12 bases between. CDR3 nucleotide sequence: TGCAGCGGTGACAGGTCCTATCAGCCCCAGCATTTT. This translates into CSGDRSYQPQHF.

This clonotype was seen many times. The rearrangement uses TRBV12-3 or TRBV12-4 and TRBJ1-4, with 8 positions matching TRBD1. The trim removed 3 bases at V and 6 bases at J, leaving 3 bases unmatched. This CDR3 comprises 14 residues. CDR3 DNA sequence: TGTGCCAGCAGTTTTAGGACAGGGTATGAAAAACTGTTTTTT. It encodes CASSFRTGYEKLFF.

At least ten counts were recorded for this clonotype. The V gene is TRBV3-1, the J gene TRBJ1-4; 7 bases agree with TRBD1. The germline V gene encodes CDR1 LGHDT and CDR2 YNNKEL (reference sequence). V lost 3 bases to trimming and J lost 14 bases; unmatched junction nucleotides: 3. The CDR3 is 11 residues long. Here the CDR3 DNA reads TGTGCCAGCAGCCATACAGGGGATCTGTTTTTT. This translates into CASSHTGDLFF.

The CDR3 DNA sequence: TGTGCCAGCAGCTTCGCGGGGACGGATAACTATGGCTACACCTTC. Its translation: CASSFAGTDNYGYTF. This chain connects TRBV5-6 to TRBJ1-2; TRBD1 is a possible D gene (5 bases). Germline V lookup: CDR1 SGHDT, CDR2 YYEEEE. The CDR3 has 15 residues. V was shortened by 2 bases and J by 1 base, with 12 bases between the two germline ends.

There are a few counts of this clonotype. The gene calls are TRBV5-6 and TRBJ1-6, with D perhaps matching TRBD1 (6 bases). This CDR3 is built from 15 residues. With 0 bases removed from V and 10 bases from J, the gap between germline ends came to 14 bases. Germline V gives CDR1 SGHDT, CDR2 YYEEEE. CDR3 region: CASSLVSRGESPLHF. CDR3 nucleotides: TGTGCCAGCAGCTTGGTTTCCAGGGGCGAATCACCCCTCCACTTT.

This clonotype was recorded at least ten times. CDR3 residues: CASTGASGSNEQFF. The CDR3 nucleotides read TGCGCCAGCACCGGCGCTAGCGGGAGTAATGAGCAGTTCTTC. The chain couples TRBV5-1 to TRBJ2-1; 10 bases match TRBD2. V lost 6 bases and J lost 7; bases outside the gene matches: 7. The germline V gene encodes CDR1 SGHRS and CDR2 YFSETQ. This CDR3 has 14 amino acids.

The table lists this clonotype with many counts. V and J are TRBV12-5 and TRBJ1-1; D gene unclear. This CDR3 has 11 amino acids. Trimming removed 6 bases from V and 8 bases from J, with 10 bases in between. Germline V gene lookup returns CDR1 LGHNT and CDR2 FRNRAP. In DNA form, the CDR3 reads TGTGCTAGTGGCCCCACTGCGGAAGCTTTCTTT. Its translation is CASGPTAEAFF.

This clonotype has only one observation. A read error is possible here, since a much larger clone lies one base away. The rearrangement links TRBV12-3 or TRBV12-4 to TRBJ2-7, with D perhaps being TRBD1 or TRBD2 (6 bases each). V lost 9 bases to trimming and J lost 8 bases, with 17 bases between them. The CDR3 consists of 12 residues. CDR3 amino acids: CASQSDSGQQYF. The CDR3 DNA reads TGTGCCAGTCAATCGGACAGCGGGCAGCAGTACTTC.

The V gene is TRBV12-3 or TRBV12-4, the J gene TRBJ2-7; 8 nucleotides line up with TRBD1. The CDR3 loop spans 15 amino acids. V gave up 6 bases and J gave up 7 bases; unmatched junction bases: 14. CDR3 in DNA: TGTGCCAGCAGCTCCGGGACAGGCGGACGGCGAGAGCAGTACTTC. This gives the protein CASSSGTGGRREQYF.

This clonotype was observed many times. This sequence joins TRBV2 and TRBJ2-3; 9 bases are a match to TRBD2. Germline V gene sequence: CDR1 SNHLY, CDR2 FYNNEI. J gave up 2 bases and V 5 bases, and 5 bases lay outside the gene matches. CDR3 length: 15 amino acids. The CDR3 nucleotides read TGTGCCAGCAGTCCGGGACTAGCAATCACAGATACGCAGTATTTT. Protein: CASSPGLAITDTQYF.

Only a few counts were recorded for this clonotype. J is TRBJ1-2 and V is TRBV7-8; the match to TRBD1 covers 11 bases. In germline, CDR1 is SGHVS, CDR2 FQNEAQ. The CDR3 is 18 residues long. V shed 0 bases and J 2 bases; nucleotides not matched to a gene: 8. The chain's CDR3 is CASSLADRGPERNYGYTF. The CDR3 region has the DNA TGTGCCAGCAGCTTAGCGGACAGGGGGCCGGAGAGAAACTATGGCTACACCTTC. Together with reference TRBV7-8 and TRBJ1-2, the CDR3 gives the full variable domain: GAGVSQSPRYKVAKRGQDVALRCDPISGHVSLFWYQQALGQGPEFLTYFQNEAQLDKSGLPSDRFFAERPEGSVSTLKIQRTQQEDSAVYLCASSLADRGPERNYGYTFGSGTRLTVV.

This chain connects TRBV27 to TRBJ2-1, with 8 bases identical to TRBD2. The V gene end was trimmed by 2 bases and the J gene end by 8 bases; junction bases not matched to a gene: 8. Germline values: CDR1 MNHEY, CDR2 SMNVEV (reference sequence). The CDR3 is 15 residues long. The CDR3 sequence: CASSLGAGVVDEQFF. CDR3 sequence (DNA): TGTGCCAGCAGTTTAGGAGCGGGAGTAGTCGATGAGCAGTTCTTC.

V is TRBV12-3 or TRBV12-4 and J is TRBJ1-2, with TRBD1 matching over 10 bases. J lost 5 bases, V lost 6 bases, and 12 bases had no gene match. CDR3 size: 16 residues. The CDR3 DNA reads as TGTGCCAGCAGCCTGTCTCGGGACAGGGGACTTTATGGCTACACCTTC. The encoded protein is CASSLSRDRGLYGYTF.

In its sample, this clonotype was seen many times. V and J are TRBV10-3 and TRBJ1-5, with D perhaps TRBD1 (6 bases). V was pared by 2 bases and J by 0 bases, with 8 bases between. CDR1 is ENHRY and CDR2 is SYGVKD in the germline V gene. This CDR3 comprises 15 residues. As DNA, the CDR3 is TGTGCCATCAGTGAGGGACAGTATAGCAATCAGCCCCAGCATTTT. Translated, it gives CAISEGQYSNQPQHF.

This clonotype was detected only a few times. CDR3 nucleotides: TGTGCCAGCAGCCAAGAATTCACAGGGGGCGCATGGAACACTGAAGCTTTCTTT. Its translation is CASSQEFTGGAWNTEAFF. The chain links TRBV14 to TRBJ1-1; 9 nucleotides match TRBD1. The CDR3 is made up of 18 amino acids. Germline V gene data show CDR1 as SGHDN and CDR2 as FVKESK. Germline trimming cut 0 bases from V and 1 base from J; bases unmatched to any gene: 9.

The V and J genes are TRBV19 and TRBJ2-1; D perhaps matches TRBD1 (6 bases). The CDR3 loop spans 15 amino acids. V was shortened by 4 bases and J by 5 bases, with 15 bases between the two germline ends. CDR1 is LNHDA, CDR2 SQIVND, per germline (reference sequence). The CDR3 DNA follows: TGTGCCAGTAGTAAATGGACAGTAGGGGACAATGAGCAGTTCTTC. As protein: CASSKWTVGDNEQFF.

This clonotype was seen ten or more times. Here the CDR3 DNA reads TGTGCCTGGAGTAGGGGAGGTGGCAATCAGCCCCAGCATTTT. This encodes CAWSRGGGNQPQHF. V and J are TRBV30 and TRBJ1-5, with D possibly being TRBD1 (5 bases). The CDR3 sequence is 14 residues long. CDR1 is GTSNPN, CDR2 SVGIG, per germline (reference sequence). Trimming removed 2 bases from V and 2 bases from J, with 10 bases in between.

The rearrangement joins TRBV27 to TRBJ2-3, with D maybe TRBD2 (8 bases). V was pared by 4 bases and J by 4 bases, with 21 bases between. The germline gives CDR1 MNHEY, CDR2 SMNVEV (reference sequence). This CDR3 spans 17 amino acids. This CDR3 is CASSSGRGRSGSDTQYF. CDR3 DNA: TGTGCCAGCAGTTCCGGGAGGGGGCGGAGTGGTTCAGATACGCAGTATTTT.

This clonotype was seen a handful of times. The chain recombines TRBV30 with TRBJ2-4; 11 nucleotides line up with TRBD1. The junction had 9 bases not matched to a gene; V was cut back by 5 bases and J by 9 bases. Germline assignment: CDR1 GTSNPN and CDR2 SVGIG (reference sequence). CDR3 length: 14 residues. CDR3 DNA sequence: TGTGCCTGGGGACAGGGGGCGAATAGGGGCATTCAGTACTTC. The encoded protein is CAWGQGANRGIQYF.

CDR3 region: CASTPDRWSRGTEAFF. In nucleotides, the CDR3 is TGTGCCAGTACCCCGGACAGGTGGAGTAGAGGGACTGAAGCTTTCTTT. The chain employs TRBV19 and TRBJ1-1; 7 bases are a match to TRBD1. The J segment lost 5 bases and the V segment lost 7 bases, leaving 16 bases of the junction unmatched. Germline V gene data show CDR1 as LNHDA and CDR2 as SQIVND (reference sequence). The CDR3 runs 16 residues.

This clonotype came up many times. This sequence joins TRBV5-1 and TRBJ1-1; no definite D call. This CDR3 spans 14 amino acids. Germline V lookup: CDR1 SGHRS, CDR2 YFSETQ. Trimming removed 0 bases from V and 2 bases from J, with 8 bases in between. The CDR3 DNA follows: TGCGCCAGCAGCTTGGAAAATAGTAACACTGAAGCTTTCTTT. Residues: CASSLENSNTEAFF.

This clonotype was detected many times. The chain uses TRBV12-3 or TRBV12-4 and TRBJ2-2; D might be TRBD2 (6 bases). The germline V and J ends were trimmed by 7 bases and 1 base, with 13 bases remaining between them. The CDR3 length is 15 residues. CDR3 sequence reads: CASTAWGENTGELFF. CDR3 DNA sequence: TGTGCCAGCACAGCATGGGGGGAGAACACCGGGGAGCTGTTTTTT.

The chain links TRBV19 to TRBJ1-5; 10 bases agree with TRBD1. CDR3 length equals 15 residues. The V segment lost 5 bases and the J segment 5 bases; nucleotides outside the gene matches: 6. Germline loops: CDR1 LNHDA, CDR2 SQIVND (reference sequence). CDR3 protein: CASSVGTGAYQPQHF. CDR3 nucleotide sequence: TGTGCCAGTAGTGTCGGGACAGGGGCGTATCAGCCCCAGCATTTT.

The sample holds many counts of this clonotype. This chain links TRBV11-2 with TRBJ2-3; no firm D call. V was pared by 5 bases and J by 0 bases, with 12 bases between. CDR3 length: 15 amino acids. Looked up from germline, CDR1 is SGHAT and CDR2 is FQNNGV. CDR3 protein: CASSVTGPSTDTQYF. The DNA for the CDR3 is TGTGCCAGCAGCGTGACTGGGCCTAGCACAGATACGCAGTATTTT.

This clonotype was seen more than once but under ten times. V usage is TRBV9 and J usage is TRBJ2-3; 11 bases match TRBD2. Germline V gene sequence: CDR1 SGDLS, CDR2 YYNGEE. The CDR3 loop spans 16 amino acids. V was pared by 4 bases and J by 2 bases, with 6 bases of the junction left unmatched. The chain's CDR3 is CASSIGLAGVTDTQYF. CDR3 DNA: TGTGCCAGCAGCATCGGACTAGCGGGCGTCACAGATACGCAGTATTTT.

About this clonotype: It is likely a read error, because the conserved phenylalanine at the end of the CDR3 is missing. The chain couples TRBV30 to TRBJ2-3; 7 bases are shared with TRBD2. CDR3 size: 15 residues. J gave up 0 bases and V 1 base, and 4 bases lay outside the gene matches. CDR1 is GTSNPN, CDR2 SVGIG, per germline (reference sequence). This CDR3 is CAWSAGTTSTDTQYC. As DNA, the CDR3 is TGTGCCTGGAGTGCCGGGACTACAAGCACAGATACGCAGTATTGT.